The 9 T cell receptor beta chains reported below all come from one sample, sequenced in a study of blood T cell repertoires in COVID-19. Data came from immunoSEQ multiplex PCR; TCRdb stores just in-frame clones and leaves some out. The table lists 150,000 to 200,000 clones, more than 75% of them singletons. The sequenced material came from peripheral blood. These receptors were collected from a woman aged 40 to 50 with COVID-19, enrolled during active disease.

The V gene is TRBV5-1, the J gene TRBJ2-3, with 7 nucleotides matching TRBD1. J lost 1 base, V lost 1 base, and 3 bases had no gene match. CDR3 length: 15 amino acids. Germline CDR1 is SGHRS and CDR2 is YFSETQ. CDR3 sequence (DNA): TGCGCCAGCAGCTTGTGGGACAGCCGCACAGATACGCAGTATTTT. As protein: CASSLWDSRTDTQYF.

V is TRBV14 and J is TRBJ2-5; maybe TRBD2 (5 bases). The CDR3 has 15 amino acids. Germline lookup yields CDR1 SGHDN and CDR2 FVKESK. V was pared by 4 bases and J by 5 bases, with 17 bases between. CDR3 sequence reads: CASSPTLLDLETQYF. DNA for the CDR3: TGTGCCAGCAGCCCCACCCTACTAGACCTCGAGACCCAGTACTTC.

CDR3 DNA: TGTGCCAGCAGCCCGGGGGGGTGGGGATCCCCTAACTATGGCTACACCTTC. This gives the protein CASSPGGWGSPNYGYTF. The chain is built from TRBV5-4 and TRBJ1-2, with D possibly being TRBD1 (5 bases). Trimming pared 4 bases from V and 0 bases from J, leaving 19 bases between. This CDR3 has 17 amino acids. Germline V gene lookup returns CDR1 SGHNT and CDR2 YYREEE (reference sequence).

This sequence joins TRBV7-8 and TRBJ1-2; 7 bases match TRBD1. V was clipped by 7 bases and J by 7 bases; unmatched bases: 9. The CDR3 is 13 amino acids. Germline assignment: CDR1 SGHVS and CDR2 FQNEAQ. The CDR3 region has the DNA TGTGCCAGCAAACGTGACAGGGAAGGTGGCTACACCTTC. It encodes CASKRDREGGYTF.

This chain links TRBV5-4 with TRBJ1-4; the match to TRBD1 covers 8 bases. This CDR3 is 18 amino acids long. Germline trimming cut 2 bases from V and 0 bases from J; bases unmatched to any gene: 9. The V gene's germline CDR1 is SGHNT and CDR2 YYREEE (reference sequence). The CDR3 is CASSFWNRGVATNEKLFF. In DNA form, the CDR3 reads TGTGCCAGCAGCTTTTGGAACAGGGGGGTTGCAACTAATGAAAAACTGTTTTTT.

Only one count was recorded for this clone. The rearrangement links TRBV7-6 to TRBJ1-1; D unclear. The length of the CDR3 is 13 residues. CDR1 SGHVS and CDR2 FNYEAQ come from the germline V gene. V lost 3 bases, J lost 2 bases, and 7 bases lay in between. The chain's CDR3 is CASSLVTNTEAFF. CDR3 bases: TGTGCCAGCAGCTTGGTGACTAACACTGAAGCTTTCTTT.

For this clone: Within the sample, other DNA sequences also encode this same CDR3. In DNA, the CDR3 is TGCGCCAGCAGCTTGGGACAGGGGAATGGCTACACCTTC. It translates to CASSLGQGNGYTF. V and J are TRBV5-1 and TRBJ1-2, with TRBD1 identical over 8 bases. This CDR3 contains 13 residues. The V gene's germline CDR1 is SGHRS and CDR2 YFSETQ. Trimming took 0 bases from V and 6 from J; bases not matched to a gene: 1.

This clone is a singleton in its sample. The gene calls are TRBV9 and TRBJ1-2, with 8 nucleotides matching TRBD1. CDR3 size: 14 residues. Losses at the gene ends were 0 bases for V and 4 bases for J; bases not matched to a gene: 2. Germline CDR1 reads SGDLS; CDR2 reads YYNGEE. CDR3 loop: CASSVGDRGYGYTF. The CDR3 coding sequence is TGTGCCAGCAGCGTAGGAGACAGGGGCTATGGCTACACCTTC.

The J gene is TRBJ1-6, the V gene TRBV5-6; 7 nucleotides agree with TRBD1. V lost 1 base to trimming and J lost 0 bases; unmatched junction nucleotides: 7. This CDR3 is 18 amino acids long. CDR1 and CDR2 (germline): SGHDT, YYEEEE. DNA for the CDR3: TGTGCCAGCAGCTTGACAGGGGCGCTTAGCTCCTATAATTCACCCCTCCACTTT. It specifies CASSLTGALSSYNSPLHF. Full variable domain (remainder filled in from reference TRBV5-6 and TRBJ1-6): DAGVTQSPTHLIKTRGQQVTLRCSPKSGHDTVSWYQQALGQGPQFIFQYYEEEERQRGNFPDRFSGHQFPNYSSELNVNALLLGDSALYLCASSLTGALSSYNSPLHFGNGTRLTVT.